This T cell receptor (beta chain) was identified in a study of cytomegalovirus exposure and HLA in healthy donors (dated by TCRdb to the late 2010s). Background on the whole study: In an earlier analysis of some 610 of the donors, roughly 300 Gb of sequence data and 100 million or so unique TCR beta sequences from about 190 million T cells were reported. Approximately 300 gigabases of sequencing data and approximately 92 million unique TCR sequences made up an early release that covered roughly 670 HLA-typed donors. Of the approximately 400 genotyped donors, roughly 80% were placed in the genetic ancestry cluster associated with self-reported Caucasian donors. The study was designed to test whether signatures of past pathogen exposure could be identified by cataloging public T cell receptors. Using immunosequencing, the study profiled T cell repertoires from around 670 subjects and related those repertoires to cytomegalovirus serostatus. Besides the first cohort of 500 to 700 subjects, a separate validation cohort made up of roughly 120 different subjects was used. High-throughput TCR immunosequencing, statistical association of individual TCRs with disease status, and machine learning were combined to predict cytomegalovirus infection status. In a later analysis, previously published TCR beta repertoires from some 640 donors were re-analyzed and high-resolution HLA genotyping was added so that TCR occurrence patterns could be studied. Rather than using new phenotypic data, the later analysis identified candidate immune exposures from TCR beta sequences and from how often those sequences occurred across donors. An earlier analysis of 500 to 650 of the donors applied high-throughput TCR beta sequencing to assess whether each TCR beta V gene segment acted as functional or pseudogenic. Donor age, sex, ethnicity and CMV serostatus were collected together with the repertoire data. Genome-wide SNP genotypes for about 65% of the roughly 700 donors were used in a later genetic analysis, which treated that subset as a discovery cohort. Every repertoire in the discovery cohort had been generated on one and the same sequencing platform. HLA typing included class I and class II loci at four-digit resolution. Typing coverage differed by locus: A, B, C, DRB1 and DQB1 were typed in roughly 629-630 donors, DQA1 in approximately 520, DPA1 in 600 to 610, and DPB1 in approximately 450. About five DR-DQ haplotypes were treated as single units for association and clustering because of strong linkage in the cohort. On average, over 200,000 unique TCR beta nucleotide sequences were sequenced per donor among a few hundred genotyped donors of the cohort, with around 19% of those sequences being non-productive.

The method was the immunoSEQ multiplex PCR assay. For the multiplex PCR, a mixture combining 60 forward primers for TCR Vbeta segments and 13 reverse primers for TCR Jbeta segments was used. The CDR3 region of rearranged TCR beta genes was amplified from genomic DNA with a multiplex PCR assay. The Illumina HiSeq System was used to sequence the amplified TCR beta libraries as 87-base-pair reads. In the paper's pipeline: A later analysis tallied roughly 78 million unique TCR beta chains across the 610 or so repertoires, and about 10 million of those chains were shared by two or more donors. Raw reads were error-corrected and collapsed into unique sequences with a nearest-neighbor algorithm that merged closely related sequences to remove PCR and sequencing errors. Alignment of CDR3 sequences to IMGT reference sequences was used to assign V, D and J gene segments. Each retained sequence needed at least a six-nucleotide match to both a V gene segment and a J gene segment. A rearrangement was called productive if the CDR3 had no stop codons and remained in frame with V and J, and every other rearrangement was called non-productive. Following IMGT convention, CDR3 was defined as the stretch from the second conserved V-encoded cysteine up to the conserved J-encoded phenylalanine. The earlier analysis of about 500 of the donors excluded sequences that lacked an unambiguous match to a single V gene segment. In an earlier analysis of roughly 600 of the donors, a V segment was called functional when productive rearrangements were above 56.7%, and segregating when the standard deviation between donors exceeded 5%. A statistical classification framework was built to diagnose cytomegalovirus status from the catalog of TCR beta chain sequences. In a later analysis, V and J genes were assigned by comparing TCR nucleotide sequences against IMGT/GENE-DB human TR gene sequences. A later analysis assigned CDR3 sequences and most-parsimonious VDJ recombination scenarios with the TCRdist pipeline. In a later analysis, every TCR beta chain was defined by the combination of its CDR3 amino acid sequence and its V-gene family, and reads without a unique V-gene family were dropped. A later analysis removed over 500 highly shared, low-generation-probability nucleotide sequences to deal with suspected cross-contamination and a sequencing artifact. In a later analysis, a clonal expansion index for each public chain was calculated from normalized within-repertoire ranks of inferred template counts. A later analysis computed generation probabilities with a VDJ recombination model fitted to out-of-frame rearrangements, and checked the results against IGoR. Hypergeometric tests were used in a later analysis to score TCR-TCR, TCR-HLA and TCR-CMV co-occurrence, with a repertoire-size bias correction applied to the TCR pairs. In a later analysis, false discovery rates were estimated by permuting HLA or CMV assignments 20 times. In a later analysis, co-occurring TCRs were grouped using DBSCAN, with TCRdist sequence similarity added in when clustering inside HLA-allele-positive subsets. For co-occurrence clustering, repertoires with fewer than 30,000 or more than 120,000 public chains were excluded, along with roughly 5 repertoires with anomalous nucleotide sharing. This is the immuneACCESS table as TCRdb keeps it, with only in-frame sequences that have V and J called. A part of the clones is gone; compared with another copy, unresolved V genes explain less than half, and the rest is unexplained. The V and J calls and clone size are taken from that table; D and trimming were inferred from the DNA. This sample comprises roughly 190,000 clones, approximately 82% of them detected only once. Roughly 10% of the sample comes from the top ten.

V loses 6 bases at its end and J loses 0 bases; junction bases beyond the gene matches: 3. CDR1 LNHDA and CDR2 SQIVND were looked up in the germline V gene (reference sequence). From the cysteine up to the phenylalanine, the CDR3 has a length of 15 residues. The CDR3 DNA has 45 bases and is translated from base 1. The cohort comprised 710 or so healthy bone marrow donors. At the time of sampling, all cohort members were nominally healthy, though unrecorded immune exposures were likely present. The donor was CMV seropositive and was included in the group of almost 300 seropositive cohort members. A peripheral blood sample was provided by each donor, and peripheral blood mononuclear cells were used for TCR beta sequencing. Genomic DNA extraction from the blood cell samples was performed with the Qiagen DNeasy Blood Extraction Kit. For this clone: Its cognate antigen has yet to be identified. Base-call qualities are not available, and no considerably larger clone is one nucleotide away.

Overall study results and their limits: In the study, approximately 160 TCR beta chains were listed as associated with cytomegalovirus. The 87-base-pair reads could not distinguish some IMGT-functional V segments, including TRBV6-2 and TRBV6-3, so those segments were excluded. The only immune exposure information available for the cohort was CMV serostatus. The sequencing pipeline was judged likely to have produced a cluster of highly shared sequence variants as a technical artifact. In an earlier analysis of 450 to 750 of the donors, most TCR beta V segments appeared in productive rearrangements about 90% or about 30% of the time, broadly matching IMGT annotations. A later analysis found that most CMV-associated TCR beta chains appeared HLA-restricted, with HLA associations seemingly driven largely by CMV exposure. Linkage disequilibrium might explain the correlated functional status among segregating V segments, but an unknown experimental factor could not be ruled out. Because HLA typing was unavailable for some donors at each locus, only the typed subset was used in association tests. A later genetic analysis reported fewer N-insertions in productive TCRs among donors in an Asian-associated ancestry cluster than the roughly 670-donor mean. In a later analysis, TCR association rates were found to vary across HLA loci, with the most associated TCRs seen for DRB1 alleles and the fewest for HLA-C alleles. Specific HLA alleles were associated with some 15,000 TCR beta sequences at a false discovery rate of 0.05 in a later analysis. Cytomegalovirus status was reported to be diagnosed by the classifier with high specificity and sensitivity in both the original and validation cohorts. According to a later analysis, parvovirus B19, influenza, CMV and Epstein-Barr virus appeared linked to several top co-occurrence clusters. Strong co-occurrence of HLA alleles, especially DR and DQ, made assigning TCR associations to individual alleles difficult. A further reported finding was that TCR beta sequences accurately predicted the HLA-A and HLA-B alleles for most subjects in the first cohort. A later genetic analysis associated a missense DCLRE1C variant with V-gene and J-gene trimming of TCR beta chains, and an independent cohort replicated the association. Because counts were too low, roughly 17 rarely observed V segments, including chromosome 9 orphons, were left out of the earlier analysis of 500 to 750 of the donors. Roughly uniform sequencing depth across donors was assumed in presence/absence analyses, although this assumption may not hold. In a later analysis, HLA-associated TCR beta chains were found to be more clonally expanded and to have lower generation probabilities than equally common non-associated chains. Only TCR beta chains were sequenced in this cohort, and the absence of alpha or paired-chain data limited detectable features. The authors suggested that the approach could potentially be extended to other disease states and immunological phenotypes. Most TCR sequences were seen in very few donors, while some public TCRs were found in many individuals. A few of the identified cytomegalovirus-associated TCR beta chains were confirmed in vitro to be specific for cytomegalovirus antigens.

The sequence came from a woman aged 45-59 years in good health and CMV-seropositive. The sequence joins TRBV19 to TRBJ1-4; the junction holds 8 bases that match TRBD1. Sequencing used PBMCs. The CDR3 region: CASRDRETTNEKLFF. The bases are TGTGCCAGTAGGGACAGGGAGACAACTAATGAAAAACTGTTTTTT.